This is a list of T cell receptor beta chains from one sample in a study of shared clonotypes between healthy human individuals. Generated by immunoSEQ multiplex PCR, the TCRdb table keeps only in-frame clones and is missing some. The repertoire holds hundreds of thousands of clones, with around 96% as singletons. The specimen sequenced was naive CD8+ T cells sorted from blood. These receptors were taken from a man aged 25-40 years in good health. Both conserved end residues are part of each CDR3.

V gene: TRBV28; CDR3 protein: CASSYRDRGSITQYF
V gene: TRBV10-1; CDR3 protein: CASSESGAAQYF
V gene: TRBV27; CDR3 protein: CASSLQWHTEAFF
V gene: TRBV5-4; CDR3 protein: CASSLLSGTSNEKLFF
V gene: TRBV5-1; CDR3 protein: CASSSAGSSRTEAFF
V gene: TRBV27; CDR3 protein: CASSPLLAGGPAYNEQFF
V gene: TRBV19; CDR3 protein: CASSRPASEQYF
V gene: TRBV6-1; CDR3 protein: CASNPGAPFGPQHF
V gene: TRBV27; CDR3 protein: CASSLGVGTGAKLFF
V gene: TRBV7-8; CDR3 protein: CASSLVRETGGSGANVLTF
V gene: TRBV27; CDR3 protein: CASSLAGNTYEQYF
V gene: TRBV6-6; CDR3 protein: CASSPGAVNTEAFF
V gene: TRBV7-9; CDR3 protein: CASSPIVGGVVDTQYF
V gene: TRBV25-1; CDR3 protein: CASSERGVYEQYF
V gene: TRBV5-1; CDR3 protein: CASRAGQGSTGELFF
V gene: TRBV7-9; CDR3 protein: CASSSSRGHEQYF
V gene: TRBV7-8; CDR3 protein: CASSLEGRKNTEAFF
V gene: TRBV9; CDR3 protein: CASPRRQNRTTNTGELFF
V gene: TRBV9; CDR3 protein: CASSTRDRTDTQYF
V gene: TRBV10-3; CDR3 protein: CAISESGSGAPNEQFF
V gene: TRBV7-3; CDR3 protein: CASSLGQGDYNEQFF
V gene: TRBV7-9; CDR3 protein: CASSLTLGPGTQYF
V gene: TRBV29-1; CDR3 protein: CSVEDPGTGVQYF
V gene: TRBV7-6; CDR3 protein: CASSEGTGSTGELFF
V gene: TRBV28; CDR3 protein: CASSLYSVRGREQYF
V gene: TRBV29-1; CDR3 protein: CSVEDSVGQTQYF
V gene: TRBV4-1; CDR3 protein: CASSQGVRTYEQYF
V gene: TRBV27; CDR3 protein: CASSFFYYPGQGKYNEQFF
V gene: TRBV7-2; CDR3 protein: CASSLALRGETQYF
V gene: TRBV7-9; CDR3 protein: CASSPGGAGLYEQYF
V gene: TRBV7-6; CDR3 protein: CASSLGTGGEVEAFF
V gene: TRBV11-1; CDR3 protein: CASRRGGEKLFF
V gene: TRBV29-1; CDR3 protein: CSVEGGQGPTEAFF
V gene: TRBV9; CDR3 protein: CASSVEGALKDTQYF
V gene: TRBV11-2; CDR3 protein: CASSSWAAGANVLTF
V gene: TRBV7-6; CDR3 protein: CASSSRMPSGRVGNEQFF
V gene: TRBV5-4; CDR3 protein: CASSSGTGELFF
V gene: TRBV5-6; CDR3 protein: CASSLGVAGGPGAVYEQYF
V gene: TRBV9; CDR3 protein: CASSVGFSTNEQFF
V gene: TRBV2; CDR3 protein: CASSDGTSLFDEQYF
V gene: TRBV18; CDR3 protein: CASSHRNTEAFF
V gene: TRBV27; CDR3 protein: CASTPGRGLAGPSSYEQYF
V gene: TRBV9; CDR3 protein: CASSASDRSWYGYTF
V gene: TRBV6-4; CDR3 protein: CASSDYATGIPNEQFF
V gene: TRBV18; CDR3 protein: CASSPGRAREKLFF
V gene: TRBV15; CDR3 protein: CATSRDHLGGLAGLFEQFF
V gene: TRBV7-8; CDR3 protein: CASSPIEITSGSYNEQFF
V gene: TRBV5-1; CDR3 protein: CASSSIFRGTDEELFF
V gene: TRBV7-2; CDR3 protein: CASSLGPLWGETQYF
V gene: TRBV5-4; CDR3 protein: CASIRNSEAFF
V gene: TRBV10-2; CDR3 protein: CASSASRGGGRTYEQYF
V gene: TRBV10-1; CDR3 protein: CASSAAGETDTQYF
V gene: TRBV4-2; CDR3 protein: CASSQGPASGRYEQYF
V gene: TRBV11-2; CDR3 protein: CASSLGPGVSYEQYF
V gene: TRBV11-2; CDR3 protein: CASSLGTGLGEQYF
V gene: TRBV27; CDR3 protein: CASSLGWGTEAFF
V gene: TRBV2; CDR3 protein: CASSDFADQSKNPNEQFF
V gene: TRBV29-1; CDR3 protein: CSVRSGRARNEQFF
V gene: TRBV11-3; CDR3 protein: CASSGGQGASNEQFF